The clone carrying this TCR beta chain came up many times. Its antigen is not known. The V gene's germline CDR1 is MDHEN and CDR2 SYDVKM. Trimming left V 5 bases short and J 2 bases short, with 19 bases between. The CDR3 runs to 16 residues. Time point in this sample: healthy volunteer bleed at 2 weeks. The authors extracted total RNA from unfractionated whole blood. The data derive from a study of human T cells and chemical hapten exposure. The overall study: Variability of per-sample TCR yields stemmed mainly from small differences in pooled library volume. General observations from the study: Those TCRs sitting above 1 in 1000 frequency stayed the same with DPC sensitization.

Attachment of unique molecular identifiers to individual cDNA molecules was performed in the library. In the study's own analysis: With a range of about 23,224 to 690,600, the median per sample was around 97,000 TCRs. Using its own MiXCR run on the RACE reads, TCRdb lists one record per CDR3 protein. These V and J calls derive from TCRdb rather than the authors' analysis. Among about 41,000 distinct CDR3 sequences, nearly 4.5% were seen once, and the ten largest hold around 5.5%. This chain links TRBV28 with TRBJ2-7, with D tentatively TRBD2 (6 bases). The sample taken for sequencing was whole blood. The TCR originated in a human donor in good health. Some clones in this sample may be carry-over from other donors' samples. In DNA, the CDR3 is TGTGCCAGCAGTCCCCAGGGTCGTCCGGGGGCCTACGAGCAGTACTTC. Residues: CASSPQGRPGAYEQYF.